These 11 T cell receptor beta chains were all obtained from the same sample, sequenced in a study of shared clonotypes between healthy human individuals. The protocol was immunoSEQ multiplex PCR, while the TCRdb copy is restricted to in-frame clones and leaves out a portion. Found here are some 2,400,000 clones, under 97% of them singletons; the top ten hold about 0.13%. Sequencing was carried out using naive CD4+ T cells sorted from blood. Subset: CD45RA+ positively selected. The receptors come from a man aged 18 to 30 in good health.

Notes on this clone: Other DNA sequences in the sample encode the same CDR3. The V gene is TRBV18, the J gene TRBJ2-7; D is tentatively TRBD1 or TRBD2 (5 bases each). Germline V gives CDR1 KGHSH, CDR2 LQKENI. Trimming pared 2 bases from V and 2 bases from J, leaving 7 bases between. This CDR3 is built from 13 residues. CDR3 sequence (DNA): TGTGCCAGCTCACCAGGGACCACCTACGAGCAGTACTTC. It yields the protein CASSPGTTYEQYF.

The V gene is TRBV10-2, the J gene TRBJ2-7; TRBD2 matches 12 bases. The length of the CDR3 is 13 residues. The germline CDR1 and CDR2 sequences are WSHSY and SAAADI. Trimming cost V 8 bases and J 2 bases; bases outside gene matches: 1. The CDR3 sequence: CASSSGGAYEQYF. The CDR3 DNA reads TGCGCCAGCTCTAGCGGGGGGGCCTACGAGCAGTACTTC.

The chain uses TRBV7-8 and TRBJ2-7; D is possibly TRBD2 (6 bases). Germline lookup yields CDR1 SGHVS and CDR2 FQNEAQ. The CDR3 covers 13 residues. The ends were cut back, 5 bases at V and 3 bases at J, with 11 bases in the middle. CDR3 in amino acids: CASSVTSNYEQYF. CDR3 bases: TGTGCCAGCAGCGTTACTAGCAACTACGAGCAGTACTTC.

The chain links TRBV4-1 to TRBJ2-7, with TRBD2 matching over 11 bases. With 4 bases clipped from V and 3 bases from J, the junction kept 11 bases outside the gene matches. Germline CDR1 reads MGHRA; CDR2 reads YSYEKL. The CDR3 runs 17 residues. CDR3 sequence: CASSPGLAGLLVYEQYF. Here the CDR3 DNA reads TGCGCCAGCAGCCCCGGACTAGCGGGCCTCCTAGTCTACGAGCAGTACTTC.

The chain carries TRBV4-1 and TRBJ2-2, with D possibly matching TRBD2 (5 bases). Germline CDR1 is MGHRA and CDR2 is YSYEKL. V lost 4 bases and J 0 bases, leaving 9 bases between the germline ends. There are 15 residues in the CDR3. Here the CDR3 DNA reads TGCGCCAGCAGCCCGAGCGGTACGAACACCGGGGAGCTGTTTTTT. It encodes CASSPSGTNTGELFF.

This rearrangement joins TRBV7-2 to TRBJ2-3; maybe TRBD2 (5 bases). CDR3 length: 15 residues. Trimming removed 2 bases at V and 4 bases at J, with 13 bases between. CDR1 is SGHTA and CDR2 is FQGNSA in the germline V gene. The CDR3 sequence is CASSLSALGADTQYF. CDR3 coding DNA: TGTGCCAGCAGCTTATCCGCGCTCGGGGCAGATACGCAGTATTTT. Filled out from reference TRBV7-2 and TRBJ2-3, the complete variable domain reads GAGVSQSPSNKVTEKGKDVELRCDPISGHTALYWYRQSLGQGLEFLIYFQGNSAPDKSGLPSDRFSAERTGGSVSTLTIQRTQQEDSAVYLCASSLSALGADTQYFGPGTRLTVL.

Points on this clone: The same CDR3 can be traced to other DNA sequences in this sample. V gene TRBV19 combines with J gene TRBJ2-1, with D maybe TRBD2 (6 bases). Germline lookup yields CDR1 LNHDA and CDR2 SQIVND (reference sequence). The CDR3 contains 12 residues. The V end lost 5 bases, the J end lost 6 bases, and 8 bases lay between the germline ends. The CDR3 protein is CASSSGGNEQFF. In DNA, the CDR3 is TGTGCCAGTAGTTCCGGGGGCAATGAGCAGTTCTTC.

The chain uses TRBV5-4 and TRBJ2-3; the D gene is possibly TRBD1 (7 bases). The germline V and J ends were trimmed by 0 bases and 5 bases, with 13 bases remaining between them. CDR1 SGHNT and CDR2 YYREEE come from the germline V gene (reference sequence). The length of the CDR3 is 15 residues. CDR3 nucleotide sequence: TGTGCCAGCAGCTTGGTGGCAGGGGGGAAAGATACGCAGTATTTT. Translating it yields CASSLVAGGKDTQYF.

The CDR3 DNA sequence: TGTGCCAGCAGTGGTGACCATTCTTACGAGCAGTACTTC. It is translated as CASSGDHSYEQYF. This chain joins TRBV2 and TRBJ2-7; no clear D gene. V was shortened by 4 bases and J by 4 bases, with 11 bases between the two germline ends. Looked up from germline, CDR1 is SNHLY and CDR2 is FYNNEI. The length of the CDR3 is 13 residues.

The chain has TRBV19 and TRBJ2-5; D call uncertain. Trimming took 2 bases from V and 1 from J, leaving 5 bases between them. Per the germline V gene, CDR1 is LNHDA and CDR2 is SQIVND (reference sequence). This CDR3 spans 13 amino acids. CDR3 in DNA: TGTGCCAGTAGTATAAGGATCCAAGAGACCCAGTACTTC. Translated: CASSIRIQETQYF.

This sequence joins TRBV29-1 and TRBJ2-7, with D possibly being TRBD2 (6 bases). Germline lookup yields CDR1 SQVTM and CDR2 ANQGSEA. The CDR3 runs 15 residues. The ends were cut back, 0 bases at V and 2 bases at J, with 14 bases in the middle. CDR3 loop: CSVEEGASATYEQYF. The CDR3 region has the DNA TGCAGCGTTGAAGAGGGCGCTAGCGCGACCTACGAGCAGTACTTC.